This paragraph reports one T cell receptor (beta chain). The data derive from a study of blood T cell repertoires in COVID-19. The repertoire was sequenced with immunoSEQ multiplex PCR; TCRdb's copy has only in-frame clones and lacks some. This sample has 80,000 to 130,000 clones, with 70% to 90% found just once. Germline loops: CDR1 MNHEY, CDR2 SVGAGI. Germline trimming cut 8 bases from V and 3 bases from J; bases unmatched to any gene: 3. CDR3 length: 13 amino acids. This receptor was identified in a woman in her fifties or sixties with acute or convalescent COVID-19. V usage is TRBV6-5 and J usage is TRBJ2-1, with TRBD1 identical over 8 bases. The source material was peripheral blood. CDR3 sequence: CASRTGNYNEQFF. The CDR3 DNA is TGTGCCAGCCGGACAGGGAACTACAATGAGCAGTTCTTC.